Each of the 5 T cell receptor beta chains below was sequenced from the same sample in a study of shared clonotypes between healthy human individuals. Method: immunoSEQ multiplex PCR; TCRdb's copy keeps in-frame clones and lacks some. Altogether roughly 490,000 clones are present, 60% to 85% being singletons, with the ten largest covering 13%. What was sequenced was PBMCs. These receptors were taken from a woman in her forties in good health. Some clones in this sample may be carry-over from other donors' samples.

Here the CDR3 DNA reads TGTGCCAGCAGCCAAGATCTTCCAGGGACCTACGAGCAGTACTTC. This encodes CASSQDLPGTYEQYF. The chain has TRBV4-2 and TRBJ2-7, with D possibly TRBD1 on 5 matching bases. The CDR3 covers 15 residues. Trimming pared 0 bases from V and 2 bases from J, leaving 11 bases between. Germline V gene sequence: CDR1 LGHNA, CDR2 YNFKEQ.

CDR3 in DNA: TGTGCCAGCAGTCCTCAGACAGGGCTTTACACTGAAGCTTTCTTT. Translated, it gives CASSPQTGLYTEAFF. The rearrangement joins TRBV6-5 to TRBJ1-1, with 7 bases aligning to TRBD1. The germline V gene has CDR1 MNHEY and CDR2 SVGAGI. V lost 5 bases to trimming and J lost 3 bases; unmatched junction nucleotides: 9. The CDR3 spans 15 residues.

CDR3 bases: TGTGCCAGCAGCTTAGTCTTAGCGGGAGGGCCGGGGTTAGATACGCAGTATTTT. This codes for CASSLVLAGGPGLDTQYF. The chain carries TRBV7-2 and TRBJ2-3, with 11 bases fitting TRBD2. The CDR3 runs to 18 residues. The V gene end was trimmed by 1 base and the J gene end by 5 bases; junction bases not matched to a gene: 11. CDR1 is SGHTA, CDR2 FQGNSA, per germline.

The CDR3 spells CASTRNSGATYEQYF. CDR3 DNA: TGTGCCAGCACCAGAAATAGCGGGGCAACCTACGAGCAGTACTTC. The chain couples TRBV6-1 to TRBJ2-7, with 8 nucleotides matching TRBD2. The V gene end was trimmed by 7 bases and the J gene end by 2 bases; junction bases not matched to a gene: 10. CDR1 is MNHNS and CDR2 is SASEGT in the germline V gene. The CDR3 runs to 15 residues.

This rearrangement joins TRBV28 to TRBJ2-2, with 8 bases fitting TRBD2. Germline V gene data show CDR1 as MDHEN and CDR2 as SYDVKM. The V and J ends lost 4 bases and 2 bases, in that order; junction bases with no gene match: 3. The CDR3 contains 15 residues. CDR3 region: CASSYAGGNTGELFF. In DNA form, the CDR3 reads TGTGCCAGCAGTTATGCGGGGGGCAACACCGGGGAGCTGTTTTTT.